This TCR beta chain appears in the sequencing data of a study of graft-versus-host responses after intestinal transplantation. For the study at large: Recipients underwent multivisceral, liver-intestinal, or isolated intestinal transplants. Recipients were all induced with anti-thymocyte globulin, then given tacrolimus and steroids for 2 to 3 years. The study's findings and limits: Association was observed between peak circulating GvH clone levels and early post-transplant HvG declines. Recipient marrow held GvH clones, some first seen in ileum or blood.

Germline trimming cut 3 bases from V and 4 bases from J; bases unmatched to any gene: 3. The germline V gene encodes CDR1 LNHDA and CDR2 SQIVND (reference sequence). The CDR3 length is 14 residues. In this sample, this clone turned up once. Its antigen remains unknown. Measured with immunoSEQ multiplex PCR; TCRdb has only the in-frame clones, and not every one. In the table there are roughly 100,000 clones, under 95% of which are singletons. Sequences were derived from unstimulated CD8+ T cells sorted from spleen or lymph node cells, sampled before intestinal transplant. V usage is TRBV19 and J usage is TRBJ2-7; TRBD2 aligns across 10 bases. The sequence was obtained from a human donor who received an intestinal transplant. CDR3 region: CASSIASGGYEQYF. CDR3 sequence (DNA): TGTGCCAGTAGTATCGCTAGCGGGGGATACGAGCAGTACTTC.